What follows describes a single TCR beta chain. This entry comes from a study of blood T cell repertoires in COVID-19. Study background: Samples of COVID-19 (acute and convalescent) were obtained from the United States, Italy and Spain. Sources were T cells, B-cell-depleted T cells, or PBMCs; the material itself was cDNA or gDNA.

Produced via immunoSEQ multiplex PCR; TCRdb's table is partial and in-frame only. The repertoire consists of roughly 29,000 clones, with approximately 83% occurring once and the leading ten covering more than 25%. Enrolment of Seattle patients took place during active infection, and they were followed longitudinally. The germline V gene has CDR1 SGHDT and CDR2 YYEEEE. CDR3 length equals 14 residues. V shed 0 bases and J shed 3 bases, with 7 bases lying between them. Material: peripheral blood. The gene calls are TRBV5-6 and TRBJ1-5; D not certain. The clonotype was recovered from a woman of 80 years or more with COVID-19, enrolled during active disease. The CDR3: CASSLGGNNQPQHF. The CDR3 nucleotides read TGTGCCAGCAGCTTGGGAGGAAACAATCAGCCCCAGCATTTT.